These T cell receptor beta chains were read from a single sample in a study of T cell responses to AZD1222 COVID-19 vaccine. Data came from immunoSEQ multiplex PCR; TCRdb stores just in-frame clones and leaves some out. The sample carries some 170,000 clones, about nine tenths recorded once. The sequences come from peripheral blood, collected 28 days after the second dose of the MenACWY control vaccine. The receptors shown here come from an adult who received the MenACWY meningococcal vaccine as a control. The CDR3 runs from the conserved cysteine through the conserved F or W. D genes are given only for firm matches. Expanded clones get a size class; other rows say once, few or many, or leave the size out.

>once|TRBJ1-2|TRBV19|TRBD1
CASEGGLYGYTF
TGTGCCTCTGAAGGGGGCCTCTATGGCTACACCTTC
>-|TRBJ1-3|TRBV18|-
CASSPAGDTIYF
TGTGCCAGCTCACCAGCGGGAGACACCATATATTTT
>-|TRBJ1-6|TRBV27|-
CASSFSSYNSPLHF
TGTGCCAGCAGTTTCAGCTCCTATAATTCACCCCTCCACTTT
>-|TRBJ1-3|TRBV5-8|-
CASSPSPGGNTIYF
TGTGCCAGCAGCCCTTCCCCAGGGGGAAACACCATATATTTT
>-|TRBJ1-2|TRBV28|TRBD1
CATDVATGAGYTF
TGTGCCACCGACGTCGCCACAGGGGCTGGCTACACCTTC
>-|TRBJ1-4|TRBV4-3|-
CASSQEGRNGEKLFF
TGCGCCAGCAGCCAAGAAGGGAGGAATGGGGAAAAACTGTTTTTT
>-|TRBJ2-3|TRBV3-1/TRBV3-2|-
CATSRTGEGNTQYF
TGTGCCACCTCACGAACGGGAGAGGGAAATACGCAGTATTTT
>once|TRBJ2-7|TRBV4-1|-
CASSQPGGSYEQYF
TGCGCCAGCAGCCAACCCGGCGGATCCTACGAGCAGTACTTC
>-|TRBJ2-5|TRBV19|-
CASSIGGGKTQYF
TGTGCCAGTAGTATAGGGGGCGGGAAGACCCAGTACTTC
>-|TRBJ1-2|TRBV5-1|TRBD1
CASSFNRGNYGYTF
TGCGCCAGCAGCTTCAACAGGGGCAACTATGGCTACACCTTC
>-|TRBJ2-5|TRBV14|-
CASSQGDSPVRETQYF
TGTGCCAGCAGCCAAGGGGATAGCCCCGTAAGGGAGACCCAGTACTTC
>-|TRBJ2-5|TRBV27|-
CASSPYDRLQETQYF
TGTGCCAGCAGTCCATACGACAGGCTCCAAGAGACCCAGTACTTC
>-|TRBJ2-1|TRBV9|TRBD2
CASSVEGTSNNEQFF
TGTGCCAGCAGCGTGGAGGGGACTAGCAATAATGAGCAGTTCTTC
>-|TRBJ1-2|TRBV5-1|-
CASSFPGLGYGYTF
TGCGCCAGCAGCTTTCCGGGGCTGGGCTATGGCTACACCTTC
>-|TRBJ1-2|TRBV7-9|-
CASSPTLDWGGSYTF
TGTGCCAGCAGCCCTACCTTAGACTGGGGCGGGAGCTACACCTTC